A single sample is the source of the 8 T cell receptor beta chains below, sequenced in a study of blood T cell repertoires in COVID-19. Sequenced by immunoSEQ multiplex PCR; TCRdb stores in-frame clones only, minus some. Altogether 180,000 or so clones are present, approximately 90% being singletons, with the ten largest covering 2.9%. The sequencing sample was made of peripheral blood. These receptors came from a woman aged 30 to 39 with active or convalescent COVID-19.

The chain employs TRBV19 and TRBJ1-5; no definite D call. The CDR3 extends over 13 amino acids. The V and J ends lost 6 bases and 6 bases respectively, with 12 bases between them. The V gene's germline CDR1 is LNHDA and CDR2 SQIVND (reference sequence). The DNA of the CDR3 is TGTGCCAGTAGAATTGGTAGCTTTCAGCCCCAGCATTTT. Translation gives CASRIGSFQPQHF. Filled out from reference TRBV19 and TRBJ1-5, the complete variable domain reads DGGITQSPKYLFRKEGQNVTLSCEQNLNHDAMYWYRQDPGQGLRLIYYSQIVNDFQKGDIAEGYSVSREKKESFPLTVTSAQKNPTAFYLCASRIGSFQPQHFGDGTRLSIL.

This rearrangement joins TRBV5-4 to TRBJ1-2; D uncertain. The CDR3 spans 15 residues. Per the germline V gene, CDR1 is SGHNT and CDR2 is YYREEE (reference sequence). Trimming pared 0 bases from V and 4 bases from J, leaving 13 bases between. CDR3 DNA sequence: TGTGCCAGCAGCTTGGGAGGAGGGCCTACCTATGGCTACACCTTC. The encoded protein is CASSLGGGPTYGYTF.

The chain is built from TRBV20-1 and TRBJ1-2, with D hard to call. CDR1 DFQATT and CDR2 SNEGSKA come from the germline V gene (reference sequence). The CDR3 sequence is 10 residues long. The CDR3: CITFNYGYTF. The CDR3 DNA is TGCATAACATTTAACTATGGCTACACCTTC.

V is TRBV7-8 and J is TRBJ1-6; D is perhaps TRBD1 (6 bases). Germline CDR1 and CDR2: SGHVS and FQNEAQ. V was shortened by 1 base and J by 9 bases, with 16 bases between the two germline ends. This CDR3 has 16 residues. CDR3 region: CASSLGEGVGVSPLHF. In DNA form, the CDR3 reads TGTGCCAGCAGCTTAGGTGAGGGGGTTGGTGTTTCACCCCTCCACTTT.

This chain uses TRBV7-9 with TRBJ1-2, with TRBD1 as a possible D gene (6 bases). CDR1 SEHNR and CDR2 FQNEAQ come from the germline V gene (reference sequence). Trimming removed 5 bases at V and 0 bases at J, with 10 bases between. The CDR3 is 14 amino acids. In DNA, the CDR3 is TGTGCCAGCAGCCACAGGGCTCCTAACTATGGCTACACCTTC. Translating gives CASSHRAPNYGYTF. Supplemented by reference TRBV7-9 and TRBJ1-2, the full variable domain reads DTGVSQNPRHKITKRGQNVTFRCDPISEHNRLYWYRQTLGQGPEFLTYFQNEAQLEKSRLLSDRFSAERPKGSFSTLEIQRTEQGDSAMYLCASSHRAPNYGYTFGSGTRLTVV.

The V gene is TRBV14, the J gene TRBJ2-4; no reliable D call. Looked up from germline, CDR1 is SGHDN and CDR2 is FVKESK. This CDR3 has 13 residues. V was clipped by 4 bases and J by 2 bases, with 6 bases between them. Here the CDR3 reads CASSRGPKNIQYF. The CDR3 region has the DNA TGTGCCAGCAGCCGTGGGCCCAAAAACATTCAGTACTTC.

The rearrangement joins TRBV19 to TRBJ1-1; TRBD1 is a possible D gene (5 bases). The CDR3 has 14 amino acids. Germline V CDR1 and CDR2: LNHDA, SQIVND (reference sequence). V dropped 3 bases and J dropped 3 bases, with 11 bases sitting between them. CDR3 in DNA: TGTGCCAGTAGTATCCAGGGATCGGACACTGAAGCTTTCTTT. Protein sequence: CASSIQGSDTEAFF.

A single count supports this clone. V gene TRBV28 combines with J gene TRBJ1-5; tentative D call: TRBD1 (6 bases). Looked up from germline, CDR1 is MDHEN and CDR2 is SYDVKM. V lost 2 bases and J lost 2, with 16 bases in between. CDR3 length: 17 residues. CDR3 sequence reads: CASSLPRRGYGNQPQHF. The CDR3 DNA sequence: TGTGCCAGCAGTTTACCACGCAGGGGTTATGGCAATCAGCCCCAGCATTTT.